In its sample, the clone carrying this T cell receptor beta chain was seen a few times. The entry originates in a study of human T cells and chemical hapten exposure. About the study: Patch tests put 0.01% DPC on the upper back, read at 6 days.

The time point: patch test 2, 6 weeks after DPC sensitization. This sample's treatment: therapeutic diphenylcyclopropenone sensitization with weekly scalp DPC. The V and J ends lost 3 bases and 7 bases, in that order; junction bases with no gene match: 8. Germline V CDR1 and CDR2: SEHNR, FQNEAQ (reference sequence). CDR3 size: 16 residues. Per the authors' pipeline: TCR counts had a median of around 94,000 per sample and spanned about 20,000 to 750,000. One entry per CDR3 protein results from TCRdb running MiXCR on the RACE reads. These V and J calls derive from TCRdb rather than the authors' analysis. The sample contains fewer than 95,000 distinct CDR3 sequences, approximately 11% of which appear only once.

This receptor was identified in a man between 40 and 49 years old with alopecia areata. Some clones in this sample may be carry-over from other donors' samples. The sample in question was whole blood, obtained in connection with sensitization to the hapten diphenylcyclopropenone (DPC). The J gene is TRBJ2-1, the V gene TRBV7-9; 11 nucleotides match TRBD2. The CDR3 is CASSFSLAGGWNEQFF. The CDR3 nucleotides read TGTGCCAGCAGCTTCTCCCTAGCGGGAGGTTGGAATGAGCAGTTCTTC.